Below, 4 T cell receptor beta chains from the same sample are listed, as sequenced in a study of blood T cell repertoires in COVID-19. Repertoires were generated with immunoSEQ multiplex PCR, while TCRdb's copy carries only in-frame clones and drops some. The sample lists about 37,000 clones; 81% were seen once. The sample taken for sequencing was peripheral blood. Source of these receptors: a man between 65 and 79 years old with COVID-19, enrolled during active disease.

This clone appeared a few times. The chain is built from TRBV4-2 and TRBJ2-3, with a tentative D call TRBD1 (6 bases). CDR1 and CDR2 (germline): LGHNA, YNFKEQ. Trimming removed 0 bases from V and 6 bases from J, with 16 bases in between. This CDR3 is 16 amino acids long. The CDR3 DNA reads as TGTGCCAGCAGCCAAGATCGTACAGGGTCCTCGGATACGCAGTATTTT. Its protein product is CASSQDRTGSSDTQYF.

This clone was seen a single time. The chain carries TRBV5-1 and TRBJ2-7, with 9 bases identical to TRBD1. Trimming removed 0 bases from V and 6 bases from J; junction bases left unmatched: 4. The CDR3 is 14 amino acids. CDR1 and CDR2 from the germline V gene are SGHRS and YFSETQ. CDR3 DNA: TGCGCCAGCAGCTTGGACAGGACAGGGGCCGAGCAGTACTTC. Amino acid sequence: CASSLDRTGAEQYF.

This chain joins TRBV4-3 and TRBJ1-6, with D possibly matching TRBD1 (5 bases). CDR3 length equals 17 residues. CDR1 is LGHNA, CDR2 YSLEER, per germline. Trimming removed 0 bases at V and 9 bases at J, with 18 bases between. CDR3 in amino acids: CASSQDPAGINSSPLHF. The CDR3, as DNA: TGCGCCAGCAGCCAAGATCCAGCAGGGATTAACTCTTCACCCCTCCACTTT.

The chain links TRBV28 to TRBJ2-3, with D tentatively TRBD1 (5 bases). Germline CDR1 reads MDHEN; CDR2 reads SYDVKM. The CDR3 has 15 amino acids. V lost 2 bases, J lost 4 bases, and 13 bases lay in between. DNA for the CDR3: TGTGCCAGCAGTTTAATTCCCCTAGGGGCAGATACGCAGTATTTT. Its translation is CASSLIPLGADTQYF.